These 26 T cell receptor beta chains share one sample of origin, sequenced in a study of T cells after yellow fever vaccination. A single record per CDR3 protein comes from TCRdb applying MiXCR to the 5' RACE reads. The repertoire has 230,000 or so distinct CDR3 sequences, approximately 6.8% of them found once; the top ten carry roughly 1%. The sample consisted of CD4+ T cells sorted from PBMCs, taken on the day of the yellow fever booster vaccination. The receptor source for this set is a man aged 25-45 years who received the YFV17D yellow fever vaccine.

This clonotype was detected many times. The rearrangement links TRBV28 to TRBJ2-3, with TRBD1 as a possible D gene (5 bases). The germline V and J ends were trimmed by 4 bases and 6 bases, with 17 bases remaining between them. The CDR3 length is 15 residues. Germline values: CDR1 MDHEN, CDR2 SYDVKM. CDR3 DNA: TGTGCCAGCAGTTCCCTGACAGTTTCCAAGGATACGCAGTATTTT. Its protein product is CASSSLTVSKDTQYF.

This clonotype was recorded many times. The J gene is TRBJ2-2, the V gene TRBV5-1; D is ambiguous. Trimming cost V 2 bases and J 6 bases, with 8 bases left between them. The CDR3 extends over 13 amino acids. Germline assignment: CDR1 SGHRS and CDR2 YFSETQ. CDR3 sequence: CASSFVVSGELFF. Here the CDR3 DNA reads TGCGCCAGCAGCTTCGTAGTATCCGGGGAGCTGTTTTTT.

This clonotype was observed a handful of times. This chain uses TRBV20-1 with TRBJ2-1; 10 nucleotides match TRBD1. The V gene's germline CDR1 is DFQATT and CDR2 SNEGSKA (reference sequence). Trimming took 6 bases from V and 9 from J; bases not matched to a gene: 11. The CDR3 sequence is 14 residues long. The CDR3 nucleotides read TGCAGTGCCACTCCGGGACAGGGGAGTACTGAGCAGTTCTTC. This translates into CSATPGQGSTEQFF.

This clonotype has at least ten counts. V gene TRBV7-2 combines with J gene TRBJ2-3; TRBD2 is a possible D gene (6 bases). The V end lost 7 bases, the J end lost 0 bases, and 11 bases lay between the germline ends. The CDR3 has 14 amino acids. Germline CDR1 SGHTA, CDR2 FQGNSA. In nucleotides, the CDR3 is TGTGCCAGCAAAGCTAGCGCTAGCACAGATACGCAGTATTTT. Residues: CASKASASTDTQYF.

The sample holds many counts of this clonotype. The chain is built from TRBV7-2 and TRBJ1-1; D may be TRBD1 (5 bases). This CDR3 region has 14 residues. Germline CDR1 reads SGHTA; CDR2 reads FQGNSA. Trimming removed 0 bases at V and 4 bases at J, with 9 bases between. As DNA, the CDR3 is TGTGCCAGCAGCTTAGCCTCCGGGGGCACTGAAGCTTTCTTT. Its protein product is CASSLASGGTEAFF.

Many counts were recorded for this clonotype. J is TRBJ2-5 and V is TRBV14; 11 bases align to TRBD2. V shed 6 bases and J 5 bases; nucleotides not matched to a gene: 2. The CDR3 consists of 13 residues. CDR1 and CDR2 (germline): SGHDN, FVKESK. The DNA of the CDR3 is TGTGCCAGCAGGTCTAGCGGGAGGGAGACCCAGTACTTC. The encoded protein is CASRSSGRETQYF.

Comments on this clonotype: A read error may explain this, as a much larger clone is one base away. The DNA for the CDR3 is TGTGCAGTCTCACGGGGCAATTTCGCAGATGCGCAGTATTTT. Its protein is CAVSRGNFADAQYF. V usage is TRBV27 and J usage is TRBJ2-3; D possibly matches TRBD1 or TRBD2 (5 bases each). The CDR3 has 14 residues. From germline, CDR1 is MNHEY and CDR2 SMNVEV (reference sequence).

This clonotype was seen repeatedly, ten times or more. The J gene is TRBJ1-1, the V gene TRBV5-1; the D gene is possibly TRBD1 (5 bases). CDR1 is SGHRS, CDR2 YFSETQ, per germline. The CDR3 runs to 15 residues. Trimming took off 0 bases at V and 5 bases at J, with 14 bases between the two ends. The CDR3 DNA is TGCGCCAGCAGCTTGGAGGGACGGAGGGCAACTGAAGCTTTCTTT. Encoded protein: CASSLEGRRATEAFF.

J is TRBJ2-2 and V is TRBV20-1; D may match TRBD1 or TRBD2 (5 bases each). This CDR3 is built from 13 residues. Germline CDR1 reads DFQATT; CDR2 reads SNEGSKA (reference sequence). The V end was cut by 6 bases, the J end by 2 bases, with 10 bases between. CDR3 amino acids: CSAGESNTGELFF. In DNA, the CDR3 is TGCAGTGCGGGGGAGTCAAACACCGGGGAGCTGTTTTTT.

This clonotype came up many times. V gene TRBV18 combines with J gene TRBJ2-1; D perhaps matches TRBD2 (5 bases). This CDR3 is built from 15 residues. Germline lookup yields CDR1 KGHSH and CDR2 LQKENI. The V and J ends lost 2 bases and 2 bases respectively, with 10 bases between them. CDR3: CASSPGFGAYNEQFF. In DNA form, the CDR3 reads TGTGCCAGCTCACCAGGGTTCGGGGCCTACAATGAGCAGTTCTTC.

This clonotype was counted a few times. The V and J genes are TRBV11-2 and TRBJ2-7, with D uncertain. The CDR3 contains 13 residues. Deletions cut 2 bases from V and 3 bases from J, with 8 bases between. Per germline, CDR1 SGHAT and CDR2 FQNNGV. This CDR3 is CASSLRDNYEQYF. The CDR3 nucleotides read TGTGCCAGCAGCTTAAGGGATAACTACGAGCAGTACTTC.

In its sample, this clonotype was seen many times. The chain couples TRBV12-3 or TRBV12-4 to TRBJ2-7; D remains ambiguous. V lost 7 bases to trimming and J lost 2 bases, with 15 bases between them. There are 14 residues in the CDR3. CDR3 DNA: TGTGCCAGCACCAAACGTAATGGTCCCTACGAGCAGTACTTC. Its translation: CASTKRNGPYEQYF.

This clonotype was recorded at least ten times. This chain links TRBV7-2 with TRBJ1-3; 7 nucleotides line up with TRBD1. V lost 3 bases and J lost 2; bases outside the gene matches: 1. Germline loops: CDR1 SGHTA, CDR2 FQGNSA. The length of the CDR3 is 14 residues. The CDR3 spells CASSFQGAGNTIYF. The CDR3, as DNA: TGTGCCAGCAGCTTCCAGGGGGCTGGAAACACCATATATTTT. The full variable domain, with the rest looked up from reference TRBV7-2 and TRBJ1-3, is GAGVSQSPSNKVTEKGKDVELRCDPISGHTALYWYRQSLGQGLEFLIYFQGNSAPDKSGLPSDRFSAERTGGSVSTLTIQRTQQEDSAVYLCASSFQGAGNTIYFGEGSWLTVV.

This clonotype was observed a few times. The gene calls are TRBV19 and TRBJ2-7; 11 nucleotides line up with TRBD1. Per germline, CDR1 LNHDA and CDR2 SQIVND (reference sequence). The CDR3 runs to 17 residues. The V and J ends lost 4 bases and 0 bases, in that order; junction bases with no gene match: 8. The CDR3 is CASSTIWTGGFSYEQYF. The CDR3 nucleotides read TGTGCCAGTAGTACAATATGGACAGGGGGCTTCTCCTACGAGCAGTACTTC.

This clonotype was seen ten or more times. V is TRBV7-9 and J is TRBJ2-7; unclear D gene. CDR3 length: 13 residues. V gave up 3 bases and J gave up 7 bases, with 13 bases separating them. Germline V lookup: CDR1 SEHNR, CDR2 FQNEAQ (reference sequence). In nucleotides, the CDR3 is TGTGCCAGCAGCTTCACCGTTGGTTCAGAGCAGTACTTC. It encodes CASSFTVGSEQYF. The full variable domain, with the rest looked up from reference TRBV7-9 and TRBJ2-7, is DTGVSQNPRHKITKRGQNVTFRCDPISEHNRLYWYRQTLGQGPEFLTYFQNEAQLEKSRLLSDRFSAERPKGSFSTLEIQRTEQGDSAMYLCASSFTVGSEQYFGPGTRLTVT.

The CDR3 DNA reads as TGTGCCAGCACCGGGAGGGGCCACACTGAAGCTTTCTTT. Amino acids: CASTGRGHTEAFF. The chain couples TRBV12-3 or TRBV12-4 to TRBJ1-1; maybe TRBD1 (5 bases). With 7 bases removed from V and 3 bases from J, the gap between germline ends came to 12 bases. This CDR3 region has 13 residues.

There are many counts of this clonotype. This chain uses TRBV5-1 with TRBJ2-1; 11 nucleotides line up with TRBD2. CDR1 and CDR2 from the germline V gene are SGHRS and YFSETQ. With V trimmed by 4 bases and J by 6 bases, 6 bases remained unmatched. The CDR3 is 15 amino acids. The CDR3 DNA follows: TGCGCCAGCAGCACCACTAGCGGGAGTCCCAATGAGCAGTTCTTC. This translates into CASSTTSGSPNEQFF.

V is TRBV12-3 or TRBV12-4 and J is TRBJ2-1; 11 bases match TRBD2. Unmatched junction bases numbered 3, after V lost 2 bases and J lost 0 bases. The CDR3 has 17 residues. CDR3 nucleotides: TGTGCCAGCAGTTTATCCACTAGCGGGAGCTCCTACAATGAGCAGTTCTTC. Protein: CASSLSTSGSSYNEQFF.

V is TRBV11-2 and J is TRBJ2-4; TRBD2 matches at 7 bases. With 4 bases clipped from V and 0 bases from J, the junction kept 12 bases outside the gene matches. Germline-derived CDR1 and CDR2 are SGHAT and FQNNGV. The CDR3 length is 18 residues. As DNA, the CDR3 is TGTGCCAGCAGCTCTCCCCGGGGAGGGTTACTAGCCAAAAACATTCAGTACTTC. This gives the protein CASSSPRGGLLAKNIQYF.

V usage is TRBV27 and J usage is TRBJ1-5; D gene unclear. Germline CDR1 MNHEY, CDR2 SMNVEV (reference sequence). The V gene lost 4 bases and the J gene lost 6 bases, with 19 bases spanning the gap. The CDR3 is made up of 16 amino acids. CDR3 sequence (DNA): TGTGCCAGCAGTTCCATCCTCGACAACAGAGGTCAGCCCCAGCATTTT. Its protein product is CASSSILDNRGQPQHF.

This clonotype was detected only a few times. V usage is TRBV7-8 and J usage is TRBJ1-1, with TRBD1 matching over 7 bases. V lost 4 bases and J lost 2; bases outside the gene matches: 16. Looked up from germline, CDR1 is SGHVS and CDR2 is FQNEAQ. This CDR3 region has 18 residues. CDR3 residues: CASSSQSYRGRGNTEAFF. CDR3 DNA sequence: TGTGCCAGCAGCTCACAGTCCTACAGGGGAAGGGGTAACACTGAAGCTTTCTTT.

This rearrangement joins TRBV16 to TRBJ1-1; TRBD1 is a possible D gene (6 bases). V was cut by 7 bases and J by 8 bases, with 20 bases left in between. The CDR3 is 14 amino acids. The V gene's germline CDR1 is KGHSY and CDR2 FQNENV. CDR3 residues: CASTLKTGRAEAFF. CDR3 nucleotides: TGTGCCAGCACCCTGAAGACAGGTCGGGCGGAAGCTTTCTTT.

This clonotype has more than one count but fewer than ten. V is TRBV5-4 and J is TRBJ2-1; TRBD1 might be the D (6 bases). V was shortened by 0 bases and J by 0 bases, with 7 bases between the two germline ends. This CDR3 is 15 amino acids long. Germline CDR1 is SGHNT and CDR2 is YYREEE (reference sequence). The chain's CDR3 is CASSLEQGSYNEQFF. In DNA, the CDR3 is TGTGCCAGCAGCTTGGAACAGGGCTCCTACAATGAGCAGTTCTTC. Complete variable domain (other parts from reference TRBV5-4 and TRBJ2-1): ETGVTQSPTHLIKTRGQQVTLRCSSQSGHNTVSWYQQALGQGPQFIFQYYREEENGRGNFPPRFSGLQFPNYSSELNVNALELDDSALYLCASSLEQGSYNEQFFGPGTRLTVL.

The genes are TRBV4-3 and TRBJ2-7; D remains ambiguous. The CDR3 has 15 amino acids. Deletions cut 1 base from V and 3 bases from J, with 13 bases between. The germline V gene has CDR1 LGHNA and CDR2 YSLEER. DNA of the CDR3: TGCGCCAGCAGCCAAGGTTTTGAAGGGTTCTACGAGCAGTACTTC. This encodes CASSQGFEGFYEQYF.

Comments on this clonotype: A much larger clone differs by one base, so this may be a read error. The chain carries TRBV12-3 or TRBV12-4 and TRBJ1-1; D perhaps matches TRBD1 (6 bases). CDR3 length: 17 amino acids. The CDR3 bases are TGTGCCTGCAGTACCCGGGTGAGGGCAGGGGTGAACACTGAAGCTTTCTTT. Its protein is CACSTRVRAGVNTEAFF.

At least ten counts were recorded for this clonotype. DNA for the CDR3: TGTGCCACCAGCAGAGCCGGGGTAGAAAACATTCAGTACTTC. Residues: CATSRAGVENIQYF. The J gene is TRBJ2-4, the V gene TRBV15; D possibly corresponds to TRBD2 (5 bases). Germline V gene sequence: CDR1 LNHNV, CDR2 YYDKDF (reference sequence). Trimming removed 1 base at V and 5 bases at J, with 9 bases between. The CDR3 sequence is 14 residues long.